These 3 T cell receptor beta chains share one sample of origin, sequenced in a study of T-cell reconstitution after alpha-beta-depleted transplantation in children. Preparing the TCRbeta library involved the use of unique molecular identifiers. Each CDR3 protein is one row after TCRdb ran MiXCR on the PCR reads. The data contain around 180,000 distinct CDR3 sequences, over 8.5% of them singletons. Here the sequenced sample was PBMCs, taken before TCRalphabeta/CD19-depleted stem cell transplant. The receptors were gathered from a boy between 2 and 10 years old with acute myeloid leukemia, due to receive a stem cell transplant.

This chain joins TRBV15 and TRBJ2-7; a possible D gene is TRBD2 (5 bases). The CDR3 consists of 15 residues. V was pared by 3 bases and J by 4 bases, with 16 bases between. Germline V CDR1 and CDR2: LNHNV, YYDKDF (reference sequence). DNA for the CDR3: TGTGCCACCAGCAGGCTACCGGGAACGAATTACGAGCAGTACTTC. Protein sequence: CATSRLPGTNYEQYF.

This clonotype was detected many times. The chain uses TRBV29-1 and TRBJ2-2; 11 bases are shared with TRBD2. This CDR3 has 14 amino acids. Germline V gene lookup returns CDR1 SQVTM and CDR2 ANQGSEA. V shed 7 bases and J 7 bases; nucleotides not matched to a gene: 8. The CDR3 DNA is TGCAGCGCCCGACTAGCGGGATCTCGCGGGGAGCTGTTTTTT. Residues: CSARLAGSRGELFF.

This clonotype has only one observation. The chain uses TRBV6-1 and TRBJ2-7; 7 bases are shared with TRBD2. The CDR3 length is 16 residues. The germline V gene encodes CDR1 MNHNS and CDR2 SASEGT. In DNA, the CDR3 is TGTGCCAGCGGTGAAGCTAGCGGAGGCCGCTCCTACGAGCAGTACGTC. Translation gives CASGEASGGRSYEQYV.